Below are 24 T cell receptor beta chains sequenced from a single sample in a study of T cells in Graves' hyperthyroidism and ophthalmopathy. The investigators amplified TCR beta CDR3 regions from RNA transcripts. Initially, a first-round RT-PCR of the TCR CDR3 employed the HTBI primer set. A single record per CDR3 protein comes from TCRdb applying MiXCR to the multiplex PCR reads. Of about 52,000 distinct CDR3 sequences in the sample, around half were seen once. Sequenced sample: blood. These receptors all come from a woman aged 45-65 years with Graves' ophthalmopathy.

This clonotype appeared a few times. This chain uses TRBV12-3 or TRBV12-4 with TRBJ2-3, with D unclear. V shed 6 bases and J shed 2 bases, with 3 bases lying between them. The CDR3 length is 11 residues. The CDR3 sequence: CASRDTDTQYF. CDR3 nucleotides: TGTGCCAGCAGAGACACAGATACGCAGTATTTT.

This clonotype was recorded at least ten times. This chain links TRBV4-2 with TRBJ2-1, with 11 bases lining up with TRBD2. Germline-derived CDR1 and CDR2 are LGHNA and YNFKEQ. CDR3 size: 15 residues. The V and J ends lost 5 bases and 9 bases, in that order; junction bases with no gene match: 9. The CDR3 DNA follows: TGTGCCAGCAGCACCCGACTAGCGGGACGGAGTGAGCAGTTCTTC. Encoded protein: CASSTRLAGRSEQFF.

Many counts were recorded for this clonotype. The chain joins TRBV27 to TRBJ2-7; tentative D call: TRBD1 (6 bases). Germline CDR1 MNHEY, CDR2 SMNVEV (reference sequence). This CDR3 has 14 amino acids. Trimming left V 5 bases short and J 2 bases short, with 13 bases between. For the CDR3, the DNA is TGTGCCAGCAGTAGGACAGTCTCTACCTACGAGCAGTACTTC. This gives the protein CASSRTVSTYEQYF.

This clonotype was observed many times. V gene TRBV20-1 combines with J gene TRBJ2-1, with 7 positions matching TRBD2. Unmatched junction bases numbered 5, after V lost 0 bases and J lost 6 bases. Germline V gene sequence: CDR1 DFQATT, CDR2 SNEGSKA (reference sequence). This CDR3 spans 14 amino acids. The CDR3 loop is CSAREGGGANEQFF. The CDR3 nucleotides read TGCAGTGCTAGAGAGGGGGGGGGAGCCAATGAGCAGTTCTTC.

This clonotype was counted at least ten times. The chain recombines TRBV20-1 with TRBJ2-1, with 7 bases that match TRBD2. This CDR3 is built from 15 residues. Unmatched junction bases numbered 8, after V lost 3 bases and J lost 3 bases. CDR1 is DFQATT, CDR2 SNEGSKA, per germline (reference sequence). The CDR3 spells CSASTAGESYNEQFF. CDR3 DNA sequence: TGCAGTGCTAGCACGGCGGGGGAGAGCTACAATGAGCAGTTCTTC.

The V call is TRBV20-1, the J call TRBJ2-3, with a tentative D call TRBD2 (6 bases). V dropped 4 bases and J dropped 11 bases, with 22 bases sitting between them. The germline gives CDR1 DFQATT, CDR2 SNEGSKA (reference sequence). This CDR3 has 14 residues. The CDR3: CSAIRGISYNEQYF. CDR3 sequence (DNA): TGCAGTGCTATTCGGGGGATTTCCTACAATGAGCAGTATTTT.

In this sample, this clonotype turned up once. A much larger clone lies one base from this, so it may be a read error. This sequence joins TRBV12-3 or TRBV12-4 and TRBJ2-5; tentatively, D is TRBD1 or TRBD2 (6 bases each). V lost 5 bases and J 11 bases, leaving 27 bases between the germline ends. The CDR3 covers 16 residues. In nucleotides, the CDR3 is TGTGCCAGCAGTACCTTTGGCCGGGGGCTAGGAAATGAGCAGTACTTC. This gives the protein CASSTFGRGLGNEQYF.

This clonotype has ten or more counts. V gene TRBV6-5 combines with J gene TRBJ1-2; 9 nucleotides match TRBD1. Germline assignment: CDR1 MNHEY and CDR2 SVGAGI. V gave up 2 bases and J gave up 5 bases; unmatched junction bases: 9. The CDR3 loop spans 16 amino acids. CDR3 residues: CASSYVSRGQGYGYTF. CDR3 bases: TGTGCCAGCAGTTACGTGTCCCGGGGACAGGGATATGGCTACACCTTC.

This clonotype was detected many times. The V gene is TRBV5-1, the J gene TRBJ2-2; 9 bases line up with TRBD1. J was trimmed by 2 bases and V by 4 bases; bases with no gene match: 3. There are 15 residues in the CDR3. Germline V gene sequence: CDR1 SGHRS, CDR2 YFSETQ. CDR3 in amino acids: CASSRDRVNTGELFF. The CDR3 nucleotides read TGCGCCAGCAGCAGGGACAGGGTAAACACCGGGGAGCTGTTTTTT.

This clonotype was found many times. The V call is TRBV5-4, the J call TRBJ2-1; TRBD2 aligns across 8 bases. The junction had 5 bases not matched to a gene; V was cut back by 0 bases and J by 0 bases. This CDR3 has 17 residues. The germline V gene encodes CDR1 SGHNT and CDR2 YYREEE (reference sequence). The CDR3: CASSLAGGGNSYNEQFF. The DNA for the CDR3 is TGTGCCAGCAGCTTGGCCGGCGGGGGGAACTCCTACAATGAGCAGTTCTTC.

At least ten counts were recorded for this clonotype. The genes are TRBV19 and TRBJ2-1, with 9 nucleotides matching TRBD2. There are 15 residues in the CDR3. J gave up 4 bases and V 6 bases, and 7 bases lay outside the gene matches. CDR1 and CDR2 from the germline V gene are LNHDA and SQIVND (reference sequence). CDR3 coding DNA: TGTGCCAGTAGCAGGGTAGCGGGAGCTTACAATGAGCAGTTCTTC. Protein product: CASSRVAGAYNEQFF.

The chain employs TRBV15 and TRBJ2-7; TRBD1 aligns across 9 bases. This CDR3 region has 13 residues. Trimming took 6 bases from V and 2 from J; bases not matched to a gene: 2. Germline V lookup: CDR1 LNHNV, CDR2 YYDKDF (reference sequence). The CDR3 protein is CATRGQGAYEQYF. DNA of the CDR3: TGTGCCACCAGGGGACAGGGCGCCTACGAGCAGTACTTC.

This clonotype is categorized as medium-sized. The gene calls are TRBV25-1 and TRBJ2-3; D not resolved. The CDR3 spans 13 residues. The germline V and J ends were trimmed by 8 bases and 1 base, with 10 bases remaining between them. Germline V CDR1 and CDR2: MGHDK, SYGVNS. The CDR3 bases are TGTGCCAGCGGGCTTGGGGGCACAGATACGCAGTATTTT. This gives the protein CASGLGGTDTQYF.

This clonotype was detected many times. In nucleotides, the CDR3 is TGCAGTGCTAGAATTCGACAAATTCGCAATGAGCAGTTCTTC. It yields the protein CSARIRQIRNEQFF. J is TRBJ2-1 and V is TRBV20-1; D call uncertain. Trimming left V 2 bases short and J 6 bases short, with 14 bases between. Germline CDR1 DFQATT, CDR2 SNEGSKA (reference sequence). The CDR3 consists of 14 residues.

CDR3 nucleotide sequence: TGTGCCAGCAGCCGAATAAGGGAAAAACTGTTTTTT. Translated: CASSRIREKLFF. The genes are TRBV7-8 and TRBJ1-4; D unclear. CDR1 is SGHVS and CDR2 is FQNEAQ in the germline V gene. CDR3 length: 12 residues. V gave up 5 bases and J gave up 8 bases, with 9 bases separating them.

The V gene is TRBV5-1, the J gene TRBJ2-3; no clear D gene. Germline assignment: CDR1 SGHRS and CDR2 YFSETQ. Between the trimmed V and J ends, which lost 4 bases and 3 bases, there was a span of 6 bases. The CDR3 is made up of 12 amino acids. The CDR3 loop reads CASSMGTDTQYF. In nucleotides, the CDR3 is TGCGCCAGCAGCATGGGTACAGATACGCAGTATTTT.

This clonotype was seen more than once but under ten times. The V and J genes are TRBV7-6 and TRBJ1-5, with D hard to call. CDR1 and CDR2 (germline): SGHVS, FNYEAQ. Deletions cut 10 bases from V and 3 bases from J, with 16 bases between. CDR3 length equals 14 residues. In nucleotides, the CDR3 is TGTGCCATACTAGCTAAGAGAAACAATCAGCCCCAGCATTTT. Translated, it gives CAILAKRNNQPQHF. Complete variable domain (other parts from reference TRBV7-6 and TRBJ1-5): GAGVSQSPRYKVTKRGQDVALRCDPISGHVSLYWYRQALGQGPEFLTYFNYEAQQDKSGLPNDRFSAERPEGSISTLTIQRTEQRDSAMYRCAILAKRNNQPQHFGDGTRLSIL.

The chain couples TRBV7-6 to TRBJ1-3, with 10 nucleotides matching TRBD1. The V segment lost 0 bases and the J segment 5 bases; nucleotides outside the gene matches: 4. The germline V gene has CDR1 SGHVS and CDR2 FNYEAQ. CDR3 length: 16 residues. CDR3 in amino acids: CASSLARDRGRNTIYF. The CDR3, as DNA: TGTGCCAGCAGCTTAGCGCGGGACAGGGGCAGAAACACCATATATTTT.

This clonotype was found many times. J is TRBJ2-2 and V is TRBV12-3 or TRBV12-4; weak D call: TRBD2 (6 bases). The CDR3 extends over 15 amino acids. With 3 bases removed from V and 5 bases from J, the gap between germline ends came to 13 bases. The CDR3 here is CASSLRRGGTGELFF. The CDR3 bases are TGTGCCAGCAGTTTGAGGCGGGGTGGGACCGGGGAGCTGTTTTTT.

This clonotype appeared many times. This chain joins TRBV11-1 and TRBJ2-6; TRBD2 matches at 8 bases. The CDR3 is 16 amino acids. The junction had 6 bases not matched to a gene; V was cut back by 8 bases and J by 0 bases. Germline V gives CDR1 SGHAT, CDR2 FQDESV (reference sequence). The CDR3 loop reads CASEVAGISGANVLTF. The CDR3 nucleotides are TGTGCCAGCGAGGTAGCGGGGATCTCTGGGGCCAACGTCCTGACTTTC.

This clonotype was picked up many times. The rearrangement joins TRBV5-4 to TRBJ1-6, with 7 bases lining up with TRBD1. V shed 4 bases, J shed 6 bases, and the junction held 7 bases outside the gene matches. Germline V CDR1 and CDR2: SGHNT, YYREEE (reference sequence). The CDR3 runs 15 residues. CDR3 DNA: TGTGCCAGCAGCCCCGGACAGGCAACTAATTCACCCCTCCACTTT. Translation: CASSPGQATNSPLHF.

In this sample, this clonotype turned up many times. This chain links TRBV12-3 or TRBV12-4 with TRBJ1-2; no clear D. Between the trimmed V and J ends, which lost 7 bases and 1 base, there was a span of 13 bases. This CDR3 is built from 14 residues. The CDR3 DNA sequence: TGTGCCAGCACCCTTCGTCACCTTAACTATGGCTACACCTTC. It yields the protein CASTLRHLNYGYTF.

This clonotype was counted at least ten times. The chain is built from TRBV12-3 or TRBV12-4 and TRBJ1-1, with no clear D. The CDR3 extends over 11 amino acids. V lost 5 bases and J lost 10, with 11 bases in between. The CDR3 nucleotides are TGTGCCAGCAGTCTGGATGTTGTAGCTTTCTTT. Its protein is CASSLDVVAFF.

J is TRBJ1-4 and V is TRBV5-1, with D maybe TRBD1 (5 bases). With 2 bases removed from V and 1 base from J, the gap between germline ends came to 9 bases. This CDR3 region has 15 residues. The germline gives CDR1 SGHRS, CDR2 YFSETQ. CDR3 amino acids: CASSLDGGTNEKLFF. CDR3 sequence (DNA): TGCGCCAGCAGCTTAGACGGGGGAACTAATGAAAAACTGTTTTTT.